The rows below give T cell receptor beta chains drawn from one sample of a study of T cell clonotyping in hematopoietic cell transplantation. The assay was immunoSEQ multiplex PCR, and TCRdb's table has in-frame clones only and misses some. The sample holds some 10,000 clones, roughly half seen once. The sample here was PBMCs, taken 30 days after allogeneic stem cell transplant. The receptor source for this set is a male patient between 50 and 60 years old who had an allogeneic stem cell transplant from an unrelated donor, so the T cells may come from the graft donor. Some clones in this sample may be carry-over from other donors' samples. The CDR3 runs from the conserved cysteine through the conserved F or W. A D gene is named only where the DNA matches it firmly. Clone sizes are given selectively: once, few, many, or a class where the clone is expanded.

abundance	d_gene	v_gene	len	j_gene	CDR3nt	CDR3aa
few	-	TRBV30	15	TRBJ1-2	TGTGCCTGGATGCCCATCGACAGTTTGAACTATGGCTACACCTTC	CAWMPIDSLNYGYTF
few	-	TRBV2	13	TRBJ1-5	TGTGCCAGCAGTGGGCAGGAGAATCAGCCCCAGCATTTT	CASSGQENQPQHF
-	-	TRBV2	13	TRBJ1-1	TGTGCCAGCCGACGCGAGGATCCTTCACCGGCTTTCTTT	CASRREDPSPAFF
few	-	TRBV6-1	15	TRBJ1-5	TGTGCCAGCAGTGACTTGGGACTGCCCAATCAGCCCCAGCATTTT	CASSDLGLPNQPQHF
-	-	TRBV4-3	14	TRBJ1-2	TGCGCCAGCAGCCAAGAAGTGGTAAACTATGGCTACACCTTC	CASSQEVVNYGYTF
-	-	TRBV15	15	TRBJ1-2	TGTGCCACCAGCAGAGATGACCACCCGAACTATGGCTACACCTTC	CATSRDDHPNYGYTF
few	TRBD2	TRBV30	15	TRBJ2-7	TGTGCCTGGAGTGTGCGGGCGGGAGGGCCGAGGGAGCAGTACTTC	CAWSVRAGGPREQYF
-	TRBD1	TRBV30	17	TRBJ1-1	TGTGCCTGGAGTTCCAGTCGGGACAGGGGGACGAACACTGAAGCTTTCTTT	CAWSSSRDRGTNTEAFF
-	TRBD2	TRBV9	15	TRBJ2-7	TGTGCCAGCAGCCCGGGACTAGCCGAACTCTACGAGCAGTACTTC	CASSPGLAELYEQYF
-	-	TRBV9	14	TRBJ2-2	TGTGCCAGCAGCGTAGGAGGGGACACCGGGGAGCTGTTTTTT	CASSVGGDTGELFF
few	-	TRBV28	12	TRBJ1-4	TGTGCCAGCAGTCATCTGGGTGAAAAACTGTTTTTT	CASSHLGEKLFF
-	-	TRBV30	13	TRBJ2-3	TGTGCCTGGAGTGTGGGTCAAACAGATACGCAGTATTTT	CAWSVGQTDTQYF
-	-	TRBV25-1	15	TRBJ2-7	TGTGCCAGCAGCCTGGTAGCGTTAAGGGGGTACGAGCAGTACTTC	CASSLVALRGYEQYF
-	-	TRBV18	13	TRBJ2-7	TGTGCCAGCTCACCGGCCCAGAGGGGCGAGCAGTACTTC	CASSPAQRGEQYF
few	-	TRBV6-5	14	TRBJ1-2	TGTGCCAGCGCGTTGGGGAGGTCCGCCTATGGCTACACCTTC	CASALGRSAYGYTF
-	-	TRBV6-1	12	TRBJ1-5	TGTGCCAGCAGTGCGGCTGGTCAGCCCCAGCATTTT	CASSAAGQPQHF
-	-	TRBV7-2	17	TRBJ2-1	TGTGCCAGCAGCTTAGGGCAGGCCCCGTTTGGGGACAATGAGCAGTTCTTC	CASSLGQAPFGDNEQFF
-	-	TRBV29-1	9	TRBJ1-4	TGCAGCGTTGAACCCGGGAAAGTTTTT	CSVEPGKVF
few	-	TRBV6-5	14	TRBJ1-4	TGTGCCAGCAGTCCGACAGCAACTAATGAAAAACTGTTTTTT	CASSPTATNEKLFF
-	-	TRBV21-1	12	TRBJ2-1	TGTGCCAGCAGCAACCGGATTAATGAGCAGTTCTTC	CASSNRINEQFF
-	-	TRBV9	14	TRBJ1-3	TGTGCCAGCAGCGTAGGGTCTCGTGGAAACACCATATATTTT	CASSVGSRGNTIYF
few	-	TRBV11-1	14	TRBJ2-1	TGTGCCAGCAGCTTAGCGGGACCCCGACTGGCGCAGTTCTTC	CASSLAGPRLAQFF
-	-	TRBV9	15	TRBJ1-2	TGTGCCAGCAAGCGGACGGCGGGAACTAACTATGGCTACACCTTC	CASKRTAGTNYGYTF
-	-	TRBV4-1	17	TRBJ2-7	TGCGCCAGCAGCCACCTTAAACCGGGGTCTAGCTCCTACGAGCAGTACTTC	CASSHLKPGSSSYEQYF
few	TRBD2	TRBV30	12	TRBJ2-5	TGTGCCTGGACTAGCGGGAGGGAGACCCAGTACTTC	CAWTSGRETQYF
few	-	TRBV5-1	16	TRBJ2-7	TGCGCCAGCAGCTTGGCCGCTGGAGGGGGCAGTTACGAGCAGTACTTC	CASSLAAGGGSYEQYF
-	TRBD1	TRBV9	15	TRBJ2-5	TGTGCCAGCAGCGGACGGGACAGCCAAGGGGAGACCCAGTACTTC	CASSGRDSQGETQYF
-	TRBD1	TRBV30	14	TRBJ1-1	TGTGCCTGGAGGGCGGGACAGCCAAACACTGAAGCTTTCTTT	CAWRAGQPNTEAFF
-	-	TRBV6-5	14	TRBJ1-1	TGTGCCAGCAGTTACACCCAACCATTCACTGAAGCTTTCTTT	CASSYTQPFTEAFF